A selection of T cell receptor beta chains follows, all from one sample in a study of blood T cell repertoires in COVID-19. Profiled with immunoSEQ multiplex PCR; TCRdb holds only in-frame clones, not every one. The data contain more than 80,000 clones, about four fifths of them singletons. The sample comprised peripheral blood. Receptors were obtained from a woman between 65 and 79 years old with acute or convalescent COVID-19. CDR3s include the opening cysteine and the closing phenylalanine or tryptophan. D genes are given only for firm matches. Size is stated for part of the rows, as once, few or many counts, or as a class when the clone is expanded.

CDR3aa: CASSESRALGAGEQYF
CDR3nt: TGCGCCAGCAGTGAGTCGAGGGCTCTGGGGGCGGGCGAGCAGTACTTC
v_gene: TRBV10-1
abundance: -
j_gene: TRBJ2-7
d_gene: -

CDR3aa: CASSLSPGQEAFF
CDR3nt: TGTGCCAGCAGTTTATCCCCGGGACAGGAGGCTTTCTTT
v_gene: TRBV27
abundance: -
j_gene: TRBJ1-1
d_gene: TRBD1

CDR3aa: CASSSHGTGFEKLFF
CDR3nt: TGTGCCAGCAGCTCCCACGGGACAGGGTTTGAAAAACTGTTTTTT
v_gene: TRBV5-5
abundance: few
j_gene: TRBJ1-4
d_gene: TRBD1

CDR3aa: CASSQGVGETQYF
CDR3nt: TGTGCCAGCAGCCAGGGGGTGGGAGAGACCCAGTACTTC
v_gene: TRBV7-3
abundance: -
j_gene: TRBJ2-5
d_gene: TRBD1

CDR3aa: CATSVASGKTTQAFF
CDR3nt: TGTGCCACCAGCGTCGCTTCGGGCAAGACTACCCAAGCTTTCTTT
v_gene: TRBV15
abundance: -
j_gene: TRBJ1-1
d_gene: -

CDR3aa: CASRYRTDTQYF
CDR3nt: TGTGCCAGCCGTTACAGAACAGATACGCAGTATTTT
v_gene: TRBV11-2
abundance: -
j_gene: TRBJ2-3
d_gene: -

CDR3aa: CASSFRTVRNEQFF
CDR3nt: TGTGCCAGTAGTTTCCGGACAGTTAGAAATGAGCAGTTCTTC
v_gene: TRBV19
abundance: -
j_gene: TRBJ2-1
d_gene: -

CDR3aa: CASSSNPAGTEAFF
CDR3nt: TGCGCCAGCAGCTCCAACCCCGCAGGGACTGAAGCTTTCTTT
v_gene: TRBV5-1
abundance: -
j_gene: TRBJ1-1
d_gene: -

CDR3aa: CSVEDQGGGYTF
CDR3nt: TGCAGCGTTGAAGATCAAGGCGGTGGCTACACCTTC
v_gene: TRBV29-1
abundance: -
j_gene: TRBJ1-2
d_gene: -

CDR3aa: CASWEPEGYGYTF
CDR3nt: TGTGCCAGCTGGGAGCCTGAGGGCTATGGCTACACCTTC
v_gene: TRBV6-5
abundance: -
j_gene: TRBJ1-2
d_gene: -

CDR3aa: CASSEVGSLYEQYF
CDR3nt: TGTGCCAGCAGTGAGGTCGGTTCACTCTACGAGCAGTACTTC
v_gene: TRBV25-1
abundance: -
j_gene: TRBJ2-7
d_gene: -

CDR3aa: CASSLGGGGSGDTQYF
CDR3nt: TGTGCCAGCAGCTTAGGAGGCGGGGGGTCGGGCGATACGCAGTATTTT
v_gene: TRBV7-9
abundance: -
j_gene: TRBJ2-3
d_gene: TRBD2

CDR3aa: CASSLSNSNNYGYTF
CDR3nt: TGTGCCAGCAGTTTATCGAACAGTAATAACTATGGCTACACCTTC
v_gene: TRBV27
abundance: -
j_gene: TRBJ1-2
d_gene: -

CDR3aa: CASTDTFSGANVLTF
CDR3nt: TGTGCCAGCACCGACACTTTCTCTGGGGCCAACGTCCTGACTTTC
v_gene: TRBV11-3
abundance: -
j_gene: TRBJ2-6
d_gene: -

CDR3aa: CASSPSGGGTDTQYF
CDR3nt: TGTGCCAGCTCACCTAGCGGGGGAGGCACAGATACGCAGTATTTT
v_gene: TRBV18
abundance: -
j_gene: TRBJ2-3
d_gene: TRBD2

CDR3aa: CASLGRPTSGGAALNEQFF
CDR3nt: TGTGCCAGCTTGGGGAGGCCGACTAGCGGGGGGGCTGCTCTCAATGAGCAGTTCTTC
v_gene: TRBV18
abundance: -
j_gene: TRBJ2-1
d_gene: TRBD2

CDR3aa: CASSQQLNEQFF
CDR3nt: TGTGCCAGCAGCCAACAACTCAACGAGCAGTTCTTC
v_gene: TRBV4-2
abundance: -
j_gene: TRBJ2-1
d_gene: -

CDR3aa: CASSFQGIGTIYF
CDR3nt: TGTGCCAGCAGTTTTCAGGGAATTGGCACCATATATTTT
v_gene: TRBV12-3/TRBV12-4
abundance: -
j_gene: TRBJ1-3
d_gene: -

CDR3aa: CASSYDRVRYEQYF
CDR3nt: TGTGCCAGCAGTTATGACAGGGTGAGATACGAGCAGTACTTC
v_gene: TRBV6-5
abundance: -
j_gene: TRBJ2-7
d_gene: TRBD1

CDR3aa: CASSQEGVPFYEQYF
CDR3nt: TGTGCCAGCAGCCAAGAAGGGGTACCGTTCTACGAGCAGTACTTC
v_gene: TRBV3-1/TRBV3-2
abundance: once
j_gene: TRBJ2-7
d_gene: -

CDR3aa: CATNGAREGSEKLFF
CDR3nt: TGTGCCACCAACGGAGCTCGGGAGGGAAGTGAAAAACTGTTTTTT
v_gene: TRBV7-9
abundance: -
j_gene: TRBJ1-4
d_gene: -

CDR3aa: CASSLLGGVETQYF
CDR3nt: TGTGCCAGCAGCCTCCTGGGAGGGGTGGAGACCCAGTACTTC
v_gene: TRBV7-2
abundance: -
j_gene: TRBJ2-5
d_gene: TRBD2

CDR3aa: CASRKSVQFF
CDR3nt: TGTGCCAGCAGGAAAAGCGTGCAGTTCTTC
v_gene: TRBV2
abundance: -
j_gene: TRBJ2-1
d_gene: -

CDR3aa: CANEEGGMVNEQFF
CDR3nt: TGTGCCAACGAAGAGGGGGGGATGGTCAATGAGCAGTTCTTC
v_gene: TRBV2
abundance: -
j_gene: TRBJ2-1
d_gene: -

CDR3aa: CAWSRQDEAFF
CDR3nt: TGTGCCTGGAGCCGACAGGACGAAGCTTTCTTT
v_gene: TRBV30
abundance: -
j_gene: TRBJ1-1
d_gene: -

CDR3aa: CASSSRQMNTEAFF
CDR3nt: TGTGCCAGCAGCTCGAGACAGATGAACACTGAAGCTTTCTTT
v_gene: TRBV13
abundance: -
j_gene: TRBJ1-1
d_gene: -

CDR3aa: CASSLERADSPLHF
CDR3nt: TGTGCCAGCAGCTTGGAGCGGGCGGATTCACCCCTCCACTTT
v_gene: TRBV5-7
abundance: -
j_gene: TRBJ1-6
d_gene: -

CDR3aa: CASSPGTYNEQFF
CDR3nt: TGTGCCAGCAGCCCGGGGACCTACAATGAGCAGTTCTTC
v_gene: TRBV7-8
abundance: -
j_gene: TRBJ2-1
d_gene: -

CDR3aa: CASSYSAGGGELFF
CDR3nt: TGTGCCAGCAGTTATTCAGCCGGCGGCGGGGAGCTGTTTTTT
v_gene: TRBV28
abundance: -
j_gene: TRBJ2-2
d_gene: -

CDR3aa: CASSRTGYPGTEAFF
CDR3nt: TGTGCCAGCAGTCGGACAGGGTACCCCGGGACTGAAGCTTTCTTT
v_gene: TRBV6-5
abundance: -
j_gene: TRBJ1-1
d_gene: TRBD1

CDR3aa: CASSYSSFLNTEAFF
CDR3nt: TGTGCCAGCAGTTACTCCAGTTTTTTGAACACTGAAGCTTTCTTT
v_gene: TRBV6-6
abundance: -
j_gene: TRBJ1-1
d_gene: -

CDR3aa: CSVRQNTEAFF
CDR3nt: TGCAGCGTTCGACAGAACACTGAAGCTTTCTTT
v_gene: TRBV29-1
abundance: -
j_gene: TRBJ1-1
d_gene: -

CDR3aa: CASSSQTGTEKETQYF
CDR3nt: TGTGCCAGCAGCTCGCAAACCGGGACAGAGAAAGAGACCCAGTACTTC
v_gene: TRBV5-4
abundance: -
j_gene: TRBJ2-5
d_gene: TRBD1

CDR3aa: CASSLNANRRDTQYF
CDR3nt: TGCGCCAGCAGCTTGAATGCCAATCGGAGGGATACGCAGTATTTT
v_gene: TRBV5-1
abundance: -
j_gene: TRBJ2-3
d_gene: -

CDR3aa: CASSPGPVVSYEQYF
CDR3nt: TGTGCCAGTAGTCCAGGTCCTGTTGTCTCCTACGAGCAGTACTTC
v_gene: TRBV19
abundance: -
j_gene: TRBJ2-7
d_gene: -

CDR3aa: CASSSGTGLERVSNQPQHF
CDR3nt: TGTGCCAGCAGCTCCGGGACAGGGCTCGAGAGGGTGAGCAATCAGCCCCAGCATTTT
v_gene: TRBV7-9
abundance: -
j_gene: TRBJ1-5
d_gene: TRBD1

CDR3aa: CASSPQPIGLREKLFF
CDR3nt: TGTGCCAGCTCACCGCAACCAATCGGGTTGAGGGAAAAACTGTTTTTT
v_gene: TRBV18
abundance: -
j_gene: TRBJ1-4
d_gene: -

CDR3aa: CSVGGGGGNQPQHF
CDR3nt: TGCAGCGTTGGTGGCGGGGGAGGCAATCAGCCCCAGCATTTT
v_gene: TRBV29-1
abundance: -
j_gene: TRBJ1-5
d_gene: -

CDR3aa: CASSGQYTEAFF
CDR3nt: TGTGCCAGCAGTGGGCAATACACTGAAGCTTTCTTT
v_gene: TRBV25-1
abundance: -
j_gene: TRBJ1-1
d_gene: -

CDR3aa: CASSLVGRSGERMYTEAFF
CDR3nt: TGCGCCAGCAGCTTGGTGGGTCGGTCGGGTGAAAGAATGTACACTGAAGCTTTCTTT
v_gene: TRBV5-1
abundance: -
j_gene: TRBJ1-1
d_gene: -

CDR3aa: CASSLDRHGGTEAFF
CDR3nt: TGTGCCAGCAGCTTAGATCGTCATGGCGGCACTGAAGCTTTCTTT
v_gene: TRBV11-2
abundance: -
j_gene: TRBJ1-1
d_gene: -

CDR3aa: CASSPRTPDVLNYNSPLHF
CDR3nt: TGTGCCAGCAGCCCCCGGACTCCCGACGTACTTAACTATAATTCACCCCTCCACTTT
v_gene: TRBV5-6
abundance: -
j_gene: TRBJ1-6
d_gene: -

CDR3aa: CASSLVGRGGATNEKLFF
CDR3nt: TGTGCCAGCAGCTTAGTTGGTCGGGGGGGTGCAACTAATGAAAAACTGTTTTTT
v_gene: TRBV7-2
abundance: few
j_gene: TRBJ1-4
d_gene: -

CDR3aa: CASSLGLGTAYEQYF
CDR3nt: TGCGCCAGCAGCTTGGGCTTAGGGACAGCCTACGAGCAGTACTTC
v_gene: TRBV5-1
abundance: few
j_gene: TRBJ2-7
d_gene: TRBD1

CDR3aa: CASRGQGGTEAFF
CDR3nt: TGTGCCAGCAGAGGACAGGGGGGAACTGAAGCTTTCTTT
v_gene: TRBV6-6
abundance: medium-sized
j_gene: TRBJ1-1
d_gene: TRBD1

CDR3aa: CASSHLDRASQYF
CDR3nt: TGTGCCAGCAGCCACCTGGACAGGGCATCGCAGTACTTC
v_gene: TRBV3-1/TRBV3-2
abundance: -
j_gene: TRBJ2-7
d_gene: TRBD1

CDR3aa: CASTVGQFGYTF
CDR3nt: TGTGCCAGCACCGTGGGACAGTTTGGCTACACCTTC
v_gene: TRBV12-3/TRBV12-4
abundance: -
j_gene: TRBJ1-2
d_gene: TRBD1

CDR3aa: CASSGDRGTGSPLHF
CDR3nt: TGTGCCAGCAGTGGCGACAGGGGGACGGGTTCACCCCTCCACTTT
v_gene: TRBV2
abundance: -
j_gene: TRBJ1-6
d_gene: TRBD1

CDR3aa: CASRPGLAGDTQYF
CDR3nt: TGTGCCAGCAGACCGGGACTAGCAGGAGATACGCAGTATTTT
v_gene: TRBV2
abundance: -
j_gene: TRBJ2-3
d_gene: TRBD2